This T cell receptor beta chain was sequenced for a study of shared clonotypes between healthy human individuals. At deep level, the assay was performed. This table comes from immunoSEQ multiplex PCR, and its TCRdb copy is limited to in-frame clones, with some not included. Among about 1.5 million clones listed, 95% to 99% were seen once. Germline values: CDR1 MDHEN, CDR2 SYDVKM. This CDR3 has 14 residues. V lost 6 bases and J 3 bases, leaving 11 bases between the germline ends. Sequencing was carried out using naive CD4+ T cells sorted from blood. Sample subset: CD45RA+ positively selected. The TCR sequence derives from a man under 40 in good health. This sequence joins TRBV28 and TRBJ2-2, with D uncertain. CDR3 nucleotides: TGTGCCAGCAGCCTATGGGTCCACACCGGGGAGCTGTTTTTT. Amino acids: CASSLWVHTGELFF. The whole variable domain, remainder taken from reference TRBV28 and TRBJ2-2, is DVKVTQSSRYLVKRTGEKVFLECVQDMDHENMFWYRQDPGLGLRLIYFSYDVKMKEKGDIPEGYSVSREKKERFSLILESASTNQTSMYLCASSLWVHTGELFFGEGSRLTVL.